A single TCR beta chain is shown here with its context. Trimming took off 0 bases at V and 0 bases at J, with 6 bases between the two ends. The CDR3 loop spans 15 amino acids. The germline V gene has CDR1 MNHNS and CDR2 SASEGT. This sample was taken from a study of blood T cell repertoires in COVID-19. TCRdb's copy holds only in-frame clones and misses some; the assay was immunoSEQ multiplex PCR. The table lists about 320,000 clones, more than 75% of them singletons. The rearrangement links TRBV6-1 to TRBJ1-3; weak D call: TRBD1 (6 bases). Sequencing used PBMCs or T cells enriched from blood (not recorded which). This TCR was sampled from a man in his sixties who had recovered from COVID-19. CDR3 sequence: CASSEAGHSGNTIYF. DNA for the CDR3: TGTGCCAGCAGTGAAGCGGGACACTCTGGAAACACCATATATTTT.